Listed here is a single T cell receptor beta chain. Its antigen remains undetermined. No clone much larger than this one lies a single base away; base qualities are absent. The library was obtained by the immunoSEQ multiplex PCR assay. Drawn from immuneACCESS, this table holds only the in-frame rearrangements with V and J called that TCRdb kept. Clones are partly lost; checked studies trace under half to an unresolved V gene and leave the rest unexplained. The sample contains tens of thousands of clones, around 87% of them found a single time. The ten largest clonotypes hold just over 2% of the sample. These data are taken from a study of radiotherapy plus CTLA-4 blockade in lung cancer listed by TCRdb under 2018. Broadly, across the study: Among enrolled patients, 15% to 20% had an objective response and approximately 30% reached disease control.

Overall study results and their limits: After treatment with radiotherapy and ipilimumab, TCR clones that originated in tumors expanded in peripheral blood. The strongest predictors of response were reported to be early dynamic shifts in blood T cell clones along with a rise in serum interferon-beta following radiation.

At the junction V is shortened by 3 bases and J by 1 base, with 15 bases in between. Sequences LNHDA (CDR1) and SQIVND (CDR2) are obtained from the germline V gene (reference sequence). The CDR3 runs 16 amino acids, cysteine and phenylalanine included. The read is trimmed to its CDR3 DNA, 48 bases read in frame from base 1. Focal radiation therapy combined with CTLA-4 blockade (ipilimumab) was tested in patients with chemo-refractory metastatic non-small-cell lung cancer. The sequences come from peripheral blood, collected from a patient treated with radiotherapy plus ipilimumab. The V and J genes are TRBV19 and TRBJ1-1; the D gene is unclear. This clonotype was obtained from a human donor with non-small cell lung cancer who had a partial response to radiotherapy plus ipilimumab. The CDR3: CASSILEAGSNTEAFF. The nucleotides are TGTGCCAGTAGTATCCTGGAGGCAGGATCGAACACTGAAGCTTTCTTT.